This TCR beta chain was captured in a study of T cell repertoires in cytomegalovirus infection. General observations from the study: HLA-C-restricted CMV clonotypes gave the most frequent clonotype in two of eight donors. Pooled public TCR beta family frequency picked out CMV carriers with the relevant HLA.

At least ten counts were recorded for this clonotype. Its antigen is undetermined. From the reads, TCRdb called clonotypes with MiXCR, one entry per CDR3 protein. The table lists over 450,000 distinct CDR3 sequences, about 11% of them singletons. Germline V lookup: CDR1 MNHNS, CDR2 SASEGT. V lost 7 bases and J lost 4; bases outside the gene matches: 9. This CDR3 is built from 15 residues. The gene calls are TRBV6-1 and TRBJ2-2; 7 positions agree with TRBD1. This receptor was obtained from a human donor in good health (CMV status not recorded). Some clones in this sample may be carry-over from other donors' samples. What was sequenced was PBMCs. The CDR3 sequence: CASTNRDSPTGELFF. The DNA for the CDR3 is TGTGCCAGCACCAACAGGGACAGTCCCACCGGGGAGCTGTTTTTT.